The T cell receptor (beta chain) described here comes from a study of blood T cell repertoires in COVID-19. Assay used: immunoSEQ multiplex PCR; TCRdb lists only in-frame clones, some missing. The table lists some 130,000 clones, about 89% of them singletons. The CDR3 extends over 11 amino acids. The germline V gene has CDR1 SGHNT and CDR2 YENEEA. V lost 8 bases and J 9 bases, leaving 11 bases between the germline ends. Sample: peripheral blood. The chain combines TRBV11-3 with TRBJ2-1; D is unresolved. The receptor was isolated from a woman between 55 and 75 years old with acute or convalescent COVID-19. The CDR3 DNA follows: TGTGCCAGCTCCTCCGGCGGTGAGCAGTTCTTC. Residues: CASSSGGEQFF.